A single TCR beta chain is shown here with its context. Clones were sequenced by immunoSEQ multiplex PCR, and TCRdb holds only the in-frame ones, with some missing. The sample gives roughly 9,200 clones, 90% to 95% of which show up once; around 20% is in the top ten. This sample is drawn from a study of control samples from healthy donors and cancer patients. The CDR3 has 15 amino acids. Trimming took 5 bases from V and 0 from J, leaving 12 bases between them. The V gene's germline CDR1 is LGHNA and CDR2 YSLEER. The TCR originated in a man aged 60 to 69 with colorectal cancer. Sequenced: PBMCs. The chain links TRBV4-3 to TRBJ2-3, with D perhaps TRBD1 (6 bases). CDR3 residues: CASSFQTGSTDTQYF. As DNA, the CDR3 is TGCGCCAGCAGCTTCCAGACAGGTAGCACAGATACGCAGTATTTT.